Listed here are 15 T cell receptor beta chains from one sample, sequenced in a study of T cell responses to AZD1222 COVID-19 vaccine. Produced via immunoSEQ multiplex PCR; TCRdb's table is partial and in-frame only. The sample shows 120,000 or so clones, about 79% of them seen only once. Here the sequenced sample was peripheral blood, taken 28 days after the second AZD1222 dose. The receptors come from an adult who received the AZD1222 COVID-19 vaccine.

The chain uses TRBV19 and TRBJ1-5; D is uncertain. This CDR3 is built from 13 residues. Deletions cut 6 bases from V and 9 bases from J, with 15 bases between. In germline, CDR1 is LNHDA, CDR2 SQIVND (reference sequence). The CDR3 spells CASRPFRDGPQHF. The DNA of the CDR3 is TGTGCCAGTAGACCTTTCCGGGATGGGCCCCAGCATTTT.

The chain recombines TRBV2 with TRBJ1-4; D possibly corresponds to TRBD1 (5 bases). The V end lost 5 bases, the J end lost 4 bases, and 17 bases lay between the germline ends. The CDR3 totals 16 residues. CDR1 and CDR2 from the germline V gene are SNHLY and FYNNEI. The CDR3 DNA is TGTGCCAGCAGTAGTTTCCCCGGGACGGATAATGAAAAACTGTTTTTT. It yields the protein CASSSFPGTDNEKLFF.

The chain recombines TRBV4-2 with TRBJ2-3; 9 bases map to TRBD2. From germline, CDR1 is LGHNA and CDR2 YNFKEQ. Trimming cost V 0 bases and J 3 bases; bases outside gene matches: 4. This CDR3 comprises 16 residues. CDR3 amino acids: CASSQDPSGETDTQYF. The DNA for the CDR3 is TGTGCCAGCAGCCAAGATCCTAGCGGGGAGACAGATACGCAGTATTTT.

The V and J genes are TRBV3-1 (or the pseudogene TRBV3-2) and TRBJ1-6; no definite D call. This CDR3 region has 11 residues. Between the trimmed V and J ends, which lost 8 bases and 8 bases, there was a span of 7 bases. The V gene's germline CDR1 is LGHDT and CDR2 YNNKEL (reference sequence). The CDR3: CASYVDSPLHF. The CDR3 bases are TGTGCCAGCTACGTGGATTCACCCCTCCACTTT.

CDR3 in DNA: TGTGCCAGCAGCGTGGACCCATGGCTGACCTACGAGCAGTACTTC. As protein: CASSVDPWLTYEQYF. The V call is TRBV9, the J call TRBJ2-7; no clear D gene. Germline V gives CDR1 SGDLS, CDR2 YYNGEE. The V gene lost 2 bases and the J gene lost 2 bases, with 14 bases spanning the gap. This CDR3 region has 15 residues.

CDR3 in DNA: TGTGCCAGTAGTGGATGGGGAAACACTGAAGCTTTCTTT. As protein: CASSGWGNTEAFF. This sequence joins TRBV19 and TRBJ1-1, with D hard to call. Trimming shortened V by 5 bases and J by 2 bases, and 9 bases separated the two germline ends. Germline V gene lookup returns CDR1 LNHDA and CDR2 SQIVND (reference sequence). The CDR3 spans 13 residues.

The chain is built from TRBV5-1 and TRBJ1-2; D gene unclear. Germline V lookup: CDR1 SGHRS, CDR2 YFSETQ. The V gene lost 0 bases and the J gene lost 4 bases, with 4 bases spanning the gap. The CDR3 length is 12 residues. CDR3 DNA sequence: TGCGCCAGCAGCTTGGACAGCTATGGCTACACCTTC. Amino acid sequence: CASSLDSYGYTF.

The V and J genes are TRBV18 and TRBJ2-6; 7 bases map to TRBD2. Trimming removed 1 base from V and 0 bases from J; junction bases left unmatched: 0. The CDR3 consists of 16 residues. CDR1 and CDR2 from the germline V gene are KGHSH and LQKENI. The CDR3 sequence: CASSPRGGSGANVLTF. The DNA of the CDR3 is TGTGCCAGCTCACCACGGGGGGGCTCTGGGGCCAACGTCCTGACTTTC.

In its sample, this clone was seen a few times. The chain links TRBV7-2 to TRBJ2-7, with D uncertain. This CDR3 region has 19 residues. V was clipped by 3 bases and J by 0 bases, with 24 bases between them. Looked up from germline, CDR1 is SGHTA and CDR2 is FQGNSA. The CDR3 region has the DNA TGTGCCAGCAGCTTTAACGACTTCTTAGCAGACTCTAGCTCCTACGAGCAGTACTTC. This sequence encodes CASSFNDFLADSSSYEQYF.

This clone has more than one count but fewer than ten. The chain is built from TRBV4-2 and TRBJ1-2; the D is unclear. The CDR3 runs to 14 residues. Deletions cut 0 bases from V and 6 bases from J, with 11 bases between. The germline V gene encodes CDR1 LGHNA and CDR2 YNFKEQ. CDR3 loop: CASSQEQFGDGYTF. CDR3 coding DNA: TGTGCCAGCAGCCAAGAACAGTTTGGCGATGGCTACACCTTC.

This sequence joins TRBV28 and TRBJ1-5; D perhaps matches TRBD1 (5 bases). This CDR3 has 12 residues. The ends were cut back, 7 bases at V and 9 bases at J, with 13 bases in the middle. CDR1 MDHEN and CDR2 SYDVKM come from the germline V gene. CDR3 sequence (DNA): TGTGCCAGCAAGGTGGGGCGGGGGCCCCAGCATTTT. Translation: CASKVGRGPQHF.

Of note for this clone: Because it lacks the conserved phenylalanine or tryptophan at the end, this CDR3 is likely a read error. It is unclear where the CDR3 begins or ends on the DNA, so no DNA is shown, and the CDR3 is as TCRdb lists it. The CDR3 loop is CASSTERLAGGRI. The V gene is TRBV2, the J gene TRBJ2-3; TRBD2, the table's D call, was not compared with the DNA. 13 amino acids form the CDR3, both terminal residues included. Germline V gene lookup returns CDR1 SNHLY and CDR2 FYNNEI.

The V call is TRBV27, the J call TRBJ2-3, with D uncertain. The CDR3 length is 15 residues. Germline V gene data show CDR1 as MNHEY and CDR2 as SMNVEV (reference sequence). The germline V and J ends were trimmed by 4 bases and 6 bases, with 17 bases remaining between them. The CDR3 reads CASSSPLLTGDTQYF. The CDR3 coding sequence is TGTGCCAGCAGTTCTCCCCTCTTAACTGGGGATACGCAGTATTTT.

The V gene is TRBV5-1, the J gene TRBJ2-5, with 8 bases that match TRBD2. In germline, CDR1 is SGHRS, CDR2 YFSETQ. CDR3 length: 16 residues. V lost 4 bases, J lost 0 bases, and 8 bases stayed unmatched. CDR3 region: CASSHKRGSYQETQYF. As DNA, the CDR3 is TGCGCCAGCAGCCACAAGCGGGGGTCGTACCAAGAGACCCAGTACTTC.

The CDR3 DNA reads TGCGCCAGCAGCCAAGATCTCCTGGGCAGGAATCAGCCCCAGCATTTT. Translating it yields CASSQDLLGRNQPQHF. The chain combines TRBV4-3 with TRBJ1-5; D is unclear. Germline V CDR1 and CDR2: LGHNA, YSLEER. This CDR3 has 16 residues. The V gene lost 0 bases and the J gene lost 4 bases, with 13 bases spanning the gap.